This TCR beta chain was sequenced for a study of patients and donors after allogeneic stem cell transplantation. CDR3 length: 15 amino acids. Germline CDR1 reads SGDLS; CDR2 reads YYNGEE. V lost 1 base to trimming and J lost 7 bases, with 15 bases between them. TCRdb reanalysed the RT-PCR reads using MiXCR and keeps one entry per CDR3 protein. The sample carries approximately 170,000 distinct CDR3 sequences, 24% recorded once. The chain joins TRBV9 to TRBJ2-1; D is possibly TRBD1 (5 bases). This clonotype was obtained from a human donor who was either an allogeneic HSCT recipient or a stem cell or donor lymphocyte infusion donor (not recorded which). It is not recorded whose cells these are; they may come from a transplant donor. The specimen sequenced was blood, either unsorted or a sorted T cell fraction (not recorded which). The CDR3 is CASSVTGPSPNEQFF. The CDR3 DNA is TGTGCCAGCAGCGTAACAGGACCGTCACCGAATGAGCAGTTCTTC.